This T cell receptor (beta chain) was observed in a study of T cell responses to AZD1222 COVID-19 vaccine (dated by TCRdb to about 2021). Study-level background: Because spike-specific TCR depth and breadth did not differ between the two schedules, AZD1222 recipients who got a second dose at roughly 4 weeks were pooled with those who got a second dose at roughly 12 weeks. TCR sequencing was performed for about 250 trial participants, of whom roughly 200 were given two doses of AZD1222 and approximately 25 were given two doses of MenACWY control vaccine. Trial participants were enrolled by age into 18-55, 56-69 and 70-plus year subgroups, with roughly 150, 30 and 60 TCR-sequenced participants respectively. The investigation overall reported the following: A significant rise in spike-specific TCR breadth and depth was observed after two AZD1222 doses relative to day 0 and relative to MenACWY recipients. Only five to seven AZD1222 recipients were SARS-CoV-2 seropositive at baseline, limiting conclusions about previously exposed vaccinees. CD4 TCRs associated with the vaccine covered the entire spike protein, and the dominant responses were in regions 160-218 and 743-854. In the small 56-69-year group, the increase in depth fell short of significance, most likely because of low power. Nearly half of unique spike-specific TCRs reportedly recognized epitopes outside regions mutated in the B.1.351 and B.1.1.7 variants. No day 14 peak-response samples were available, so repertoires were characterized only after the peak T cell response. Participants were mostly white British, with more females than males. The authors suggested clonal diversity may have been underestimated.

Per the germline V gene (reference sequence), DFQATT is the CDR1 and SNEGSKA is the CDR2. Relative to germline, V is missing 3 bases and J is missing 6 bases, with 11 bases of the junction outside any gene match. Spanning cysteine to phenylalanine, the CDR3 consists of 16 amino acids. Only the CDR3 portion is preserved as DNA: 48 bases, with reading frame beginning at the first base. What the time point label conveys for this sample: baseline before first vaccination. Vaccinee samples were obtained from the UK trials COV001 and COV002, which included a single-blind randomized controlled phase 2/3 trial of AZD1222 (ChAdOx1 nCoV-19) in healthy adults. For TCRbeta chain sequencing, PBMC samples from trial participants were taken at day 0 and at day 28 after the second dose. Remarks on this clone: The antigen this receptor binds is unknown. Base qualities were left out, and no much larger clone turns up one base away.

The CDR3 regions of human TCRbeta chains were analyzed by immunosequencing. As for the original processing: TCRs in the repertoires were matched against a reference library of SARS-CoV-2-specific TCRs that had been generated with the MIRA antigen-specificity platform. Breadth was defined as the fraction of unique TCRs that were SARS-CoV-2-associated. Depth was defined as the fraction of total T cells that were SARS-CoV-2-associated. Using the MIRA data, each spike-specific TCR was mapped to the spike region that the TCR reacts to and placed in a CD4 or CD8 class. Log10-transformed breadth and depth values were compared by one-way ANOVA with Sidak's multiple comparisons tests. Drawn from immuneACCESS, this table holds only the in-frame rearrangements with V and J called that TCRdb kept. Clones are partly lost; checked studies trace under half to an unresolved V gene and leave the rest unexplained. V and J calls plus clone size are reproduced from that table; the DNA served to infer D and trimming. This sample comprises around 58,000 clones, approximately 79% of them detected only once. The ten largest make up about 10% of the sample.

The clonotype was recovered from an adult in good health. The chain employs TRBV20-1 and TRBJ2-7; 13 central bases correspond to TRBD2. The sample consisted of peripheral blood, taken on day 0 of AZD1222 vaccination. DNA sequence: TGCAGTGCTAGTCCCACTAGCGGGAGGGCCTGGGCCGAGCAGTACTTC. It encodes CSASPTSGRAWAEQYF.